This T cell receptor (beta chain) was obtained from a study of T cell repertoires in cytomegalovirus infection. Study background: Indications came from public TCR beta signatures; they pointed to CMV infection and to a matching HLA type.

In regard to this clonotype: Its antigen is as yet unknown.

In TCRdb, the reads were re-called with MiXCR into one record per CDR3 protein. The sample shows about 340,000 distinct CDR3 sequences, under 35% of them seen only once. With 2 bases removed from V and 4 bases from J, the gap between germline ends came to 13 bases. The V gene's germline CDR1 is SGHKS and CDR2 YYEKEE (reference sequence). The CDR3 consists of 15 residues. This receptor was identified in a human donor in good health (CMV status not recorded). Some clones in this sample may be carry-over from other donors' samples. The V and J genes are TRBV5-5 and TRBJ1-5; unclear D gene. Source: cultured PBMCs, taken from culture after CMV antigen stimulation. CDR3 region: CASSFLSGGNQPQHF. In DNA, the CDR3 is TGTGCCAGCAGCTTCTTAAGTGGCGGTAATCAGCCCCAGCATTTT. Drawing the rest from reference TRBV5-5 and TRBJ1-5, the complete variable domain is DAGVTQSPTHLIKTRGQQVTLRCSPISGHKSVSWYQQVLGQGPQFIFQYYEKEERGRGNFPDRFSARQFPNYSSELNVNALLLGDSALYLCASSFLSGGNQPQHFGDGTRLSIL.